These 2 T cell receptor beta chains share one sample of origin, sequenced in a study of OX40 agonist ivuxolimab in advanced cancers. Some clones are missing from TCRdb's copy, which holds only in-frame ones; the method was immunoSEQ multiplex PCR. The data hold some 33,000 clones, with roughly 79% observed a single time. Sequencing was performed on CD4+ or CD8+ T cells sorted from blood, taken in a trial of the OX40 agonist ivuxolimab. These TCRs come from an adult with an advanced solid tumor such as melanoma, head and neck, liver or kidney cancer.

The V and J genes are TRBV6-5 and TRBJ1-5; 8 nucleotides match TRBD1. This CDR3 has 16 amino acids. Germline V CDR1 and CDR2: MNHEY, SVGAGI. J gave up 3 bases and V 0 bases, and 4 bases lay outside the gene matches. For the CDR3, the DNA is TGTGCCAGCAGTTACTCCGGACAGGGAACCAATCAGCCCCAGCATTTT. Translation gives CASSYSGQGTNQPQHF.

This clone was found a few times. The V call is TRBV29-1, the J call TRBJ2-1; 12 bases match TRBD2. Trimming cost V 6 bases and J 14 bases; bases outside gene matches: 11. The CDR3 spans 13 residues. Germline V lookup: CDR1 SQVTM, CDR2 ANQGSEA. The CDR3, as DNA: TGCAGCGTCTCAAGTAACCTAGCGGGAGGGAAGTTCTTC. It codes for CSVSSNLAGGKFF.